This T cell receptor beta chain appears in the sequencing data of a study of OX40 agonist ivuxolimab in advanced cancers. Study-level background: Ivuxolimab, an agonist antibody against OX40 (CD134), was given to patients. Overall study results and limits: The CD4+ and CD8+ T cells in the blood had expanded clonally by week 6 at 0.1 to 3.0 mg/kg. What antigens the expanded peripheral T cells recognized was never established. On average, a greater number of expanded clones characterised CD8+ T cells relative to CD4+.

The germline gives CDR1 LGHNA, CDR2 YSLEER. V lost 0 bases to trimming and J lost 4 bases; unmatched junction nucleotides: 3. There are 15 residues in the CDR3. Some clones are missing from TCRdb's copy, which holds only in-frame ones; the method was immunoSEQ multiplex PCR. The sample includes approximately 35,000 clones, under 85% of them seen just once. As concerns this clone: Its antigen is not known.

Source: CD4+ or CD8+ T cells sorted from blood, taken in a trial of the OX40 agonist ivuxolimab. This TCR came from an adult with an advanced solid tumor such as melanoma, head and neck, liver or kidney cancer. V is TRBV4-3 and J is TRBJ2-3; 8 nucleotides agree with TRBD2. This CDR3 reads CASSQDRGGPDTQYF. The CDR3 DNA reads TGCGCCAGCAGCCAAGATCGGGGGGGCCCAGATACGCAGTATTTT.